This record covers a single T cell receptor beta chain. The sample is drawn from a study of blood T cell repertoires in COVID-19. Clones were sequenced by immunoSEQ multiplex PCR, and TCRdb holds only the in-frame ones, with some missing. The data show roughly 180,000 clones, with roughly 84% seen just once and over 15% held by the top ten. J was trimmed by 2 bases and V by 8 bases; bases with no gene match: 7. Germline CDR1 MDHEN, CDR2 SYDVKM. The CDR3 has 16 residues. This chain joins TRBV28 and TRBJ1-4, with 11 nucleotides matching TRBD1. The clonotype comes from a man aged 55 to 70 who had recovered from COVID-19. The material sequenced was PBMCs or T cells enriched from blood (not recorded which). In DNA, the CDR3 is TGTGCCAGCCACGGGGACAGGGGGGCGACTAATGAAAAACTGTTTTTT. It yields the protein CASHGDRGATNEKLFF.